This passage covers 5 T cell receptor beta chains from one sample sequenced in a study of blood T cell repertoires in COVID-19. Assay used: immunoSEQ multiplex PCR; TCRdb lists only in-frame clones, some missing. The sample shows about 67,000 clones, roughly nine tenths of them seen only once. Sequenced material: peripheral blood. These receptors were obtained from a middle-aged man with active COVID-19.

This clone occurred once. The V and J genes are TRBV5-1 and TRBJ2-2; 8 bases fit TRBD1. The length of the CDR3 is 15 residues. V lost 1 base to trimming and J lost 6 bases; unmatched junction nucleotides: 5. Germline V lookup: CDR1 SGHRS, CDR2 YFSETQ. CDR3 DNA: TGCGCCAGCAGCTTGTGGACAGGGAGACCCGGGGAGCTGTTTTTT. This codes for CASSLWTGRPGELFF.

The chain joins TRBV11-1 to TRBJ1-1, with D hard to call. The CDR3 runs to 15 residues. The germline CDR1 and CDR2 sequences are SGHAT and FQDESV (reference sequence). V dropped 2 bases and J dropped 5 bases, with 15 bases sitting between them. CDR3 coding DNA: TGTGCCAGCAGCTTACCGGCGGCGTCGGGGACTGAAGCTTTCTTT. Its protein product is CASSLPAASGTEAFF. The complete variable domain, with remaining parts taken from reference TRBV11-1 and TRBJ1-1, reads EAEVAQSPRYKITEKSQAVAFWCDPISGHATLYWYRQILGQGPELLVQFQDESVVDDSQLPKDRFSAERLKGVDSTLKIQPAELGDSAMYLCASSLPAASGTEAFFGQGTRLTVV.

This chain uses TRBV2 with TRBJ2-1; 14 bases are a match to TRBD2. Germline CDR1 is SNHLY and CDR2 is FYNNEI. J lost 10 bases, V lost 2 bases, and 10 bases had no gene match. The length of the CDR3 is 17 residues. CDR3 in DNA: TGTGCCAGCAGTGAATCGGTTGGACTAGCGGGGGGTCGGGAGCAGTTCTTC. This sequence encodes CASSESVGLAGGREQFF.

The chain carries TRBV5-3 and TRBJ2-7; 7 bases are a match to TRBD2. TRBV5-3 is an ORF, with its function uncertain. This CDR3 has 14 residues. Trimming cost V 7 bases and J 2 bases; bases outside gene matches: 9. The DNA of the CDR3 is TGTGCCAGAGAGCTAGCGGAGACCACCTACGAGCAGTACTTC. Translation gives CARELAETTYEQYF.

V usage is TRBV9 and J usage is TRBJ2-3; 10 bases agree with TRBD1. The CDR3 is 15 residues long. With 4 bases clipped from V and 6 bases from J, the junction kept 8 bases outside the gene matches. Germline loops: CDR1 SGDLS, CDR2 YYNGEE. The CDR3 DNA sequence: TGTGCCAGCAGCACCCCGACAGGGGGCGCGGATACGCAGTATTTT. Its protein product is CASSTPTGGADTQYF.